This TCR beta chain is from a study of response to subunit inactivated influenza vaccine. Overall study results and limits: Each seasonal influenza vaccination, the authors suggested, recruits few new T cells.

Ten or more counts support this clonotype. The antigen is undetermined. TCRdb re-called the RT-PCR reads through MiXCR, storing one row per CDR3 protein. This sample has around 250,000 distinct CDR3 sequences, with 9% to 15% found just once. Sequencing was performed on non-naive T cells sorted from PBMCs, taken roughly 2 weeks before vaccination. The sequence was obtained from a middle-aged man who received an inactivated influenza vaccine.

This CDR3 is CASTGRNSYEQYF. The DNA for the CDR3 is TGTGCCAGCACGGGGCGGAACTCCTACGAGCAGTACTTC. This chain connects TRBV6-1 to TRBJ2-7; D assignment may be TRBD1 or TRBD2 (5 bases each). Trimming pared 7 bases from V and 0 bases from J, leaving 10 bases between. In germline, CDR1 is MNHNS, CDR2 SASEGT. The CDR3 extends over 13 amino acids.